These T cell receptor beta chains were read from a single sample in a study of blood T cell repertoires in COVID-19. Only in-frame clones appear in the TCRdb table, and some are missing; sequencing was by immunoSEQ multiplex PCR. The table has 55,000 to 80,000 clones, about 91% seen once. The specimen was peripheral blood. The receptors originated from a man aged 45-65 years with active COVID-19. Each CDR3 is given with its conserved first and last residue. Fields, in order: D gene, clone size, V gene, J gene, CDR3 protein, CDR3 DNA. A D gene is named only where the DNA matches it firmly. Size is omitted from some rows. Given values are once, few, many or a class for expanded clones.

.,.,TRBV5-1,TRBJ2-7,CASSLGGDGYEQYF,TGCGCCAGCAGCTTAGGCGGGGATGGGTACGAGCAGTACTTC
TRBD1,.,TRBV19,TRBJ1-6,CASSITGGWNSPLHF,TGTGCCAGTAGTATAACAGGGGGCTGGAATTCACCCCTCCACTTT
.,.,TRBV18,TRBJ1-5,CASSPGQLGGNQPQHF,TGTGCCAGCTCACCAGGACAGCTCGGTGGCAATCAGCCCCAGCATTTT
TRBD1,once,TRBV5-1,TRBJ2-2,CASSLAPGQGNTGELFF,TGCGCCAGCAGCTTGGCTCCGGGACAGGGAAACACCGGGGAGCTGTTTTTT
.,.,TRBV30,TRBJ1-5,CAWSAVHTGQPQHF,TGTGCCTGGAGTGCCGTACACACGGGTCAGCCCCAGCATTTT
.,.,TRBV5-1,TRBJ1-2,CASSYNRVFYTF,TGCGCCAGCAGCTATAACAGGGTTTTCTACACCTTC
.,.,TRBV7-2,TRBJ2-1,CASSFTQGGNEQFF,TGTGCCAGCAGCTTTACACAGGGTGGCAATGAGCAGTTCTTC
.,.,TRBV3-1/TRBV3-2,TRBJ1-2,CASRYRAGYGYTF,TGTGCCAGCAGATACAGGGCAGGCTATGGCTACACCTTC
TRBD2,.,TRBV27,TRBJ2-3,CASSLVAGVSVDTQYF,TGTGCCAGCAGTTTGGTAGCGGGGGTTTCTGTAGATACGCAGTATTTT
TRBD1,.,TRBV24-1,TRBJ2-5,CATSDLGGKRDRQETQYF,TGTGCCACCAGTGATTTGGGTGGGAAACGGGACAGACAAGAGACCCAGTACTTC
TRBD1,.,TRBV6-6,TRBJ2-2,CASSSGPRQGALHTNTGELFF,TGTGCCAGCAGCTCCGGCCCCAGACAGGGGGCCCTCCATACCAACACCGGGGAGCTGTTTTTT
TRBD2,few,TRBV6-2/TRBV6-3,TRBJ2-3,CASSYWRGSTDTQYF,TGTGCCAGCAGTTATTGGCGGGGGAGCACAGATACGCAGTATTTT
.,.,TRBV7-2,TRBJ2-5,CASSTVAGQETQYF,TGTGCCAGCAGCACCGTTGCGGGCCAAGAGACCCAGTACTTC